This TCR beta chain was sequenced during a study of preoperative IRX-2 immunotherapy in early breast cancer (dated by TCRdb to about 2019). Relative to germline, V is 5 bases shorter and J is 4 bases shorter, with 6 bases between their ends. CDR1 and CDR2 (WNHNN, SYGVQD) derive from the germline V gene (reference sequence). The CDR3 has 12 amino acids, counting the end cysteine and phenylalanine. Here the CDR3 DNA is all that survives: 36 bases in frame from base 1. As for this clone: Its antigen is unknown. No much larger clone is present one base from it, and per-base qualities are unavailable.

What this sample's treatment or condition label stands for: preoperative locoregional IRX-2 cytokine immunotherapy. The samples were obtained from a phase Ib study in which preoperative, locoregional IRX-2 cytokine immunotherapy intended to prime immune responses was tested. Donors were patients with early-stage breast cancer who received IRX-2 before surgery. The protocol used for the library was the immunoSEQ multiplex PCR assay. As stored in TCRdb, this immuneACCESS dataset retains in-frame rearrangements with V and J assigned. A fraction of the clones does not appear; measured against another copy, unresolved V genes explain less than half of the discrepancy, and the remainder lacks a known reason. Present in this sample are approximately 27,000 clones, approximately 80% of which were seen just once. The leading ten clones occupy over 1% of the sample.

The chain was built from TRBV10-1 and TRBJ2-1, with the D gene uncertain. The receptor was derived from a human donor with breast cancer. The sequencing here drew on lymph node tissue, taken after IRX-2 immunotherapy. The DNA reads as follows: TGCGCCAGCAGTAACCTTTACAATGAGCAGTTCTTC. The translation is CASSNLYNEQFF.